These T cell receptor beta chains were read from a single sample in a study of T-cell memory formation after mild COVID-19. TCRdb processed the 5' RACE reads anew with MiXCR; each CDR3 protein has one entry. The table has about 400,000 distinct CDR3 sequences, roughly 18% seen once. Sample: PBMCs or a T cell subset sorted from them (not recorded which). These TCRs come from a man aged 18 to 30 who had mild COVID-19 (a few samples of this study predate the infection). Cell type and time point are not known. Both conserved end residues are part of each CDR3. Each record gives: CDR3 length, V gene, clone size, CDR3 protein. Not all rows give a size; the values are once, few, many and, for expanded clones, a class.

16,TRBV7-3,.,CASSSLGAANTGELFF
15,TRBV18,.,CASSLTGWSTDTQYF
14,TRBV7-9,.,CASSFDRTNYGYTF
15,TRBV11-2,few,CATSPGGTGWTEAFF
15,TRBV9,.,CASSVAAGSQETQYF
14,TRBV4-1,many,CASSQVGAGDTQYF
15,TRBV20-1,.,CSGSHASGGQETQYF
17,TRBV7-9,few,CASSLKSAGPEQNEQFF
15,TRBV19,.,CASSIRTLSTDTQYF
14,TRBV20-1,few,CSAPRGNSNQPQHF
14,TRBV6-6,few,CASNLSPSLGTGVF
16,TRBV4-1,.,CASSQEAAGGRGEQYF